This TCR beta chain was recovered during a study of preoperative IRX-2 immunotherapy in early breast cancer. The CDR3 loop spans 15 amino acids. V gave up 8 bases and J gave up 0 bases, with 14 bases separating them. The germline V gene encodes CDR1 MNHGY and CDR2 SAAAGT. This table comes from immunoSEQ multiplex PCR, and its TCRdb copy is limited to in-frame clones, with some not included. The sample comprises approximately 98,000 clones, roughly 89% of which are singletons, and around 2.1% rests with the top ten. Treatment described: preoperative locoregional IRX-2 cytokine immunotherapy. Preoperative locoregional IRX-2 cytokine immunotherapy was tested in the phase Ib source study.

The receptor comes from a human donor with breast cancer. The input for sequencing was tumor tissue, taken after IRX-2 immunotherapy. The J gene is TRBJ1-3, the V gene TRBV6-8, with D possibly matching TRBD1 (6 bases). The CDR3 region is CASHRGGDSGNTIYF. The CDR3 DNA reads TGTGCCAGCCATCGAGGGGGGGACTCTGGAAACACCATATATTTT.